The next 5 T cell receptor beta chains were all read from a single sample in a study of blood T cell repertoires in COVID-19. Clones were sequenced by immunoSEQ multiplex PCR, and TCRdb holds only the in-frame ones, with some missing. The sample holds about 50,000 clones, roughly 88% seen once. Sequences were obtained from peripheral blood. The receptors were sampled from a woman between 55 and 75 years old with acute or convalescent COVID-19.

The rearrangement joins TRBV7-2 to TRBJ1-5; 10 bases line up with TRBD1. This CDR3 has 18 residues. V lost 4 bases and J lost 2; bases outside the gene matches: 11. Germline V gene data show CDR1 as SGHTA and CDR2 as FQGNSA. DNA for the CDR3: TGTGCCAGCAGCTCCGGTCGACAGGGGGCAGTTGGCAATCAGCCCCAGCATTTT. Protein product: CASSSGRQGAVGNQPQHF.

The chain couples TRBV7-2 to TRBJ1-2; D is possibly TRBD1 (5 bases). V lost 4 bases and J 6 bases, leaving 15 bases between the germline ends. The CDR3 totals 14 residues. The germline V gene has CDR1 SGHTA and CDR2 FQGNSA. CDR3 nucleotide sequence: TGTGCCAGCAGCTCCAGGGTCTTAGTAGATGGCTACACCTTC. This gives the protein CASSSRVLVDGYTF.

The chain has TRBV4-2 and TRBJ2-7; the D gene is possibly TRBD1 (6 bases). The germline V and J ends were trimmed by 0 bases and 1 base, with 19 bases remaining between them. Germline V lookup: CDR1 LGHNA, CDR2 YNFKEQ. CDR3 size: 18 residues. CDR3: CASSQDSPVTGTSYEQYF. DNA for the CDR3: TGTGCCAGCAGCCAAGATTCCCCTGTCACCGGGACATCCTACGAGCAGTACTTC.

This chain connects TRBV5-8 to TRBJ2-7, with TRBD2 as a possible D gene (5 bases). The CDR3 sequence is 14 residues long. Germline CDR1 SGHTS, CDR2 YDEGEE. V was trimmed by 3 bases and J by 4 bases, leaving 14 bases between them. The CDR3 protein is CASSYQQGGYEQYF. The CDR3 DNA is TGTGCCAGCAGCTATCAGCAAGGAGGATACGAGCAGTACTTC.

This clone appeared once. V is TRBV5-1 and J is TRBJ2-3; 7 nucleotides align to TRBD2. J lost 4 bases, V lost 3 bases, and 5 bases had no gene match. The CDR3 spans 14 residues. CDR1 is SGHRS and CDR2 is YFSETQ in the germline V gene. This CDR3 is CASSSGLVSDTQYF. The CDR3 DNA follows: TGCGCCAGCAGCTCCGGACTAGTCTCAGATACGCAGTATTTT.